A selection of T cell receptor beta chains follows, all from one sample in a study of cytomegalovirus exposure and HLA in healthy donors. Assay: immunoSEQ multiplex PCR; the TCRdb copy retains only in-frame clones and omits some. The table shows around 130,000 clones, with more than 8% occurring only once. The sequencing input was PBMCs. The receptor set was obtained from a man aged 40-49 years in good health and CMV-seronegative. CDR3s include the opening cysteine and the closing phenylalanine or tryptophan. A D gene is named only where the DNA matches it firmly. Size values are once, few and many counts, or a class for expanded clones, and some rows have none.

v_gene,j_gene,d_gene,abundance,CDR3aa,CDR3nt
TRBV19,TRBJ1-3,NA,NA,CASSTADTIYF,TGTGCCAGTAGTACTGCGGACACCATATATTTT
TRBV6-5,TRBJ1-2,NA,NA,CASSSRVLWGYTF,TGTGCCAGCAGTTCCAGGGTTCTATGGGGCTACACCTTC
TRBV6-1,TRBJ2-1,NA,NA,CASGRDSYNEQFF,TGTGCCAGCGGCCGGGACTCCTACAATGAGCAGTTCTTC
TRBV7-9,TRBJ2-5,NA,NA,CASSTTQGRETQYF,TGTGCCAGCAGCACGACCCAGGGGCGAGAGACCCAGTACTTC
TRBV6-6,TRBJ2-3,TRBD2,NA,CASLAGGHADTQYF,TGTGCCAGCCTAGCGGGGGGGCATGCAGATACGCAGTATTTT
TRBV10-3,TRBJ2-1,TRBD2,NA,CAIGGEGGGNEQFF,TGTGCCATCGGGGGGGAGGGCGGAGGCAATGAGCAGTTCTTC
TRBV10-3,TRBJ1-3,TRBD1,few,CAMTGSLSGNTIYF,TGTGCCATGACAGGGTCCCTCTCTGGAAACACCATATATTTT
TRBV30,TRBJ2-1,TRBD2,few,CAWSTGAGGHEQFF,TGTGCCTGGAGTACAGGAGCGGGGGGCCATGAGCAGTTCTTC
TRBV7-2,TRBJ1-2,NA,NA,CASSWIGRAGDLNGYTF,TGTGCCAGCAGCTGGATAGGCCGCGCAGGGGACCTTAATGGCTACACCTTC
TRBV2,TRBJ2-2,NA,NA,CASSNRVTGELFF,TGTGCCAGCAGTAACAGGGTTACCGGGGAGCTGTTTTTT
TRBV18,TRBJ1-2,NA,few,CASSPGIGSFYGYTF,TGTGCCAGCTCACCAGGGATCGGGAGCTTCTATGGCTACACCTTC
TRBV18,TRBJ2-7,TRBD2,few,CASSPSGGPTYEQYF,TGTGCCAGCTCACCGAGCGGGGGTCCAACCTACGAGCAGTACTTC
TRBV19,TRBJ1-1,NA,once,CASSTPNRDTEAFF,TGTGCCAGTAGTACCCCCAACAGGGACACTGAAGCTTTCTTT
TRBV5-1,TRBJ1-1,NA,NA,CASSKTGDMNTEAFF,TGCGCCAGCAGTAAGACAGGCGACATGAACACTGAAGCTTTCTTT
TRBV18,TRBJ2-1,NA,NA,CASSQAGSYNEQFF,TGTGCCAGCTCCCAGGCGGGGTCCTACAATGAGCAGTTCTTC
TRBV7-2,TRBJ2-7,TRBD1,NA,CASSYPGTGEQQYF,TGTGCCAGCAGTTATCCCGGGACAGGGGAACAGCAGTACTTC
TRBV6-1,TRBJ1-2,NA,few,CAVRSGLDYGYTF,TGTGCCGTTAGATCAGGGTTAGACTATGGCTACACCTTC
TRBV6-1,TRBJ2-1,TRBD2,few,CASSDRLAGEQFF,TGTGCCAGCAGTGACCGACTAGCTGGTGAGCAGTTCTTC
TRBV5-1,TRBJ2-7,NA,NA,CASSLNRIATSYEQYF,TGCGCCAGCAGCTTGAACCGGATAGCCACCTCCTACGAGCAGTACTTC
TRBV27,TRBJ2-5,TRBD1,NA,CASSGVRGIEQYF,TGTGCCAGCTCAGGGGTCAGGGGGATTGAGCAGTACTTC
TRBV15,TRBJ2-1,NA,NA,CATSRDLGVGEQFF,TGTGCCACCAGCAGAGATCTCGGGGTCGGTGAGCAGTTCTTC
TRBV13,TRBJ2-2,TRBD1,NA,CASSSQGSGELFF,TGTGCCAGCAGCTCACAGGGGAGCGGGGAGCTGTTTTTT
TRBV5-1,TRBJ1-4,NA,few,CASSPGGGRAEKLFF,TGCGCCAGCAGCCCCGGCGGGGGAAGGGCTGAAAAACTGTTTTTT
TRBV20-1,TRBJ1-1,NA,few,CSARDGSTAFF,TGCAGTGCTAGGGACGGGAGCACAGCTTTCTTT
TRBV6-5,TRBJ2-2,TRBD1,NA,CASSPQGRRELFF,TGTGCCAGCAGTCCACAGGGGCGCCGGGAGCTGTTTTTT
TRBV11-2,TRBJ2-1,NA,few,CASSLVQQQNEQFF,TGTGCCAGCAGCTTAGTTCAACAGCAGAATGAGCAGTTCTTC
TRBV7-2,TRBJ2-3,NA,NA,CASSLDRGPGNGDTQYF,TGTGCCAGCAGCTTAGATCGAGGTCCAGGGAACGGAGATACGCAGTATTTT
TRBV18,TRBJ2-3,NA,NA,CASSPPSRGRDTQYF,TGTGCCAGCTCACCACCCTCTAGGGGCAGGGATACGCAGTATTTT
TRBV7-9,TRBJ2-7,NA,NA,CASSHPSSYEQYF,TGTGCCAGCAGCCATCCTAGCTCCTACGAGCAGTACTTC
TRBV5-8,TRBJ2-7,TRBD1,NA,CASSWPGTGSYEQYF,TGTGCCAGCAGCTGGCCAGGGACAGGGTCCTACGAGCAGTACTTC
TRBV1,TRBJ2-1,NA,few,CTSSHGGAYNEQFF,TGCACCAGCAGCCATGGGGGGGCCTACAATGAGCAGTTCTTC
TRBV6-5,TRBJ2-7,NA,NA,CASATGGGNEQYF,TGTGCCAGCGCAACAGGGGGAGGGAACGAGCAGTACTTC
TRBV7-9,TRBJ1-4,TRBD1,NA,CAIDQGAGEKLFF,TGTGCCATAGATCAGGGGGCTGGGGAAAAACTGTTTTTT